Below are 15 T cell receptor beta chains sequenced from a single sample in a study of CD8 T cells in Susac syndrome. An amount of RNA that ranged from about 0.45 to 1 ug was reverse transcribed with random hexamers. TCRdb recomputed calls from the immunoSEQ multiplex PCR reads with MiXCR, one row per CDR3 protein. The table records 110,000 or so distinct CDR3 sequences, about 95% of them present only once. The source material was CD4+ T cells from PBMCs. Receptor source: a human donor in good health.

The CDR3 nucleotides are TGTGCCAGCAGCTCTCGGGCCGGCTACGAGCAGTACTTC. Translating gives CASSSRAGYEQYF. J is TRBJ2-7 and V is TRBV7-3; no reliable D call. Germline CDR1 is SGHTA and CDR2 is FQGTGA. Trimming cost V 4 bases and J 3 bases, with 10 bases left between them. This CDR3 contains 13 residues.

This clonotype was recorded only once. V usage is TRBV19 and J usage is TRBJ2-5; D perhaps matches TRBD1 (6 bases). Between the trimmed V and J ends, which lost 3 bases and 9 bases, there was a span of 20 bases. There are 15 residues in the CDR3. Per the germline V gene, CDR1 is LNHDA and CDR2 is SQIVND (reference sequence). CDR3 DNA sequence: TGTGCCAGTAGTATGCTTGGGGGCCCCGTGGGGGCCCAGTACTTC. This codes for CASSMLGGPVGAQYF.

V usage is TRBV2 and J usage is TRBJ1-2, with D possibly matching TRBD1 (6 bases). This CDR3 region has 15 residues. The germline V gene has CDR1 SNHLY and CDR2 FYNNEI. V lost 6 bases and J lost 4, with 18 bases in between. In DNA form, the CDR3 reads TGTGCCAGCAGCCTTACAGGGACCCAAGTCTATGGCTACACCTTC. It is translated as CASSLTGTQVYGYTF.

The chain recombines TRBV11-2 with TRBJ2-1; 9 nucleotides line up with TRBD1. V was pared by 5 bases and J by 4 bases, with 6 bases of the junction left unmatched. The CDR3 totals 15 residues. The germline CDR1 and CDR2 sequences are SGHAT and FQNNGV. CDR3 in DNA: TGTGCCAGCAGCACAGACAGGGGGAAATACAATGAGCAGTTCTTC. Encoded protein: CASSTDRGKYNEQFF. Variable domain in full (rest from reference TRBV11-2 and TRBJ2-1): EAGVAQSPRYKIIEKRQSVAFWCNPISGHATLYWYQQILGQGPKLLIQFQNNGVVDDSQLPKDRFSAERLKGVDSTLKIQPAKLEDSAVYLCASSTDRGKYNEQFFGPGTRLTVL.

In DNA, the CDR3 is TGTGCCAGCAGCTTAAATCGGGCGCCTTTAAACTATGGCTACACCTTC. Its protein product is CASSLNRAPLNYGYTF. The V gene is TRBV7-2, the J gene TRBJ1-2, with D uncertain. Deletions cut 2 bases from V and 2 bases from J, with 15 bases between. This CDR3 has 16 amino acids. Germline CDR1 is SGHTA and CDR2 is FQGNSA. Drawing the rest from reference TRBV7-2 and TRBJ1-2, the complete variable domain is GAGVSQSPSNKVTEKGKDVELRCDPISGHTALYWYRQSLGQGLEFLIYFQGNSAPDKSGLPSDRFSAERTGGSVSTLTIQRTQQEDSAVYLCASSLNRAPLNYGYTFGSGTRLTVV.

The chain carries TRBV4-1 and TRBJ1-2, with a possible D match to TRBD1 (6 bases). The CDR3 runs to 17 residues. CDR1 and CDR2 (germline): MGHRA, YSYEKL. V dropped 5 bases and J dropped 4 bases, with 23 bases sitting between them. CDR3 nucleotides: TGCGCCAGCAGCTTGCCTTACCCCAGGGGATTCGGCTATGGCTACACCTTC. Its protein is CASSLPYPRGFGYGYTF.

A single count supports this clonotype. The genes are TRBV19 and TRBJ2-4; 7 bases line up with TRBD1. The V gene's germline CDR1 is LNHDA and CDR2 SQIVND (reference sequence). This CDR3 is 14 amino acids long. After removal of 8 bases from V and 0 bases from J, the junction contained 4 bases not matched to a gene. CDR3 sequence reads: CASLDRLAKNIQYF. DNA of the CDR3: TGTGCCAGTCTGGACAGGTTAGCCAAAAACATTCAGTACTTC.

The J gene is TRBJ2-5, the V gene TRBV7-9, with D possibly called TRBD1 or TRBD2 (5 bases each). The germline V gene encodes CDR1 SEHNR and CDR2 FQNEAQ (reference sequence). This CDR3 has 18 residues. Trimming took off 0 bases at V and 6 bases at J, with 23 bases between the two ends. CDR3 in DNA: TGTGCCAGCAGCTTAGCGGGAATACGGGACGGGGAATCGAAGACCCAGTACTTC. Its protein product is CASSLAGIRDGESKTQYF.

V is TRBV7-9 and J is TRBJ2-5; 10 bases line up with TRBD1. Germline-derived CDR1 and CDR2 are SEHNR and FQNEAQ (reference sequence). Trimming took 5 bases from V and 4 from J; bases not matched to a gene: 4. This CDR3 spans 14 amino acids. CDR3 residues: CASSPWTGGETQYF. In DNA form, the CDR3 reads TGTGCCAGCAGCCCCTGGACAGGGGGAGAGACCCAGTACTTC.

The CDR3 loop is CASREQGGQPQHF. In nucleotides, the CDR3 is TGTGCCAGCAGGGAACAGGGGGGTCAGCCCCAGCATTTT. This chain connects TRBV2 to TRBJ1-5; 8 bases agree with TRBD1. Germline V lookup: CDR1 SNHLY, CDR2 FYNNEI. J gave up 6 bases and V 6 bases, and 4 bases lay outside the gene matches. The CDR3 extends over 13 amino acids.

V usage is TRBV24-1 and J usage is TRBJ2-7; D is unclear. The CDR3 consists of 11 residues. CDR1 is KGHDR and CDR2 is SFDVKD in the germline V gene. V lost 5 bases, J lost 10 bases, and 11 bases lay in between. This CDR3 is CATSVQDRQYF. CDR3 nucleotide sequence: TGTGCCACCAGTGTTCAGGATCGACAGTACTTC.

Written as DNA, the CDR3 is TGCAGTGCTAGAGAGGGGGCAGGGACAGGCTCCTACGAGCAGTACTTC. Its protein product is CSAREGAGTGSYEQYF. The chain couples TRBV20-1 to TRBJ2-7; TRBD1 agrees at 8 bases. Trimming at V came to 0 bases and at J to 0 bases, leaving 7 bases not matched to a gene. Germline lookup yields CDR1 DFQATT and CDR2 SNEGSKA (reference sequence). This CDR3 is built from 16 residues.

The V and J genes are TRBV29-1 and TRBJ2-7; no definite D call. The CDR3 sequence is 12 residues long. V shed 3 bases and J shed 1 base, with 7 bases lying between them. Looked up from germline, CDR1 is SQVTM and CDR2 is ANQGSEA. The CDR3 loop is CSVEAGSYEQYF. Written as DNA, the CDR3 is TGCAGCGTTGAGGCAGGTTCCTACGAGCAGTACTTC.

V usage is TRBV7-8 and J usage is TRBJ1-2; 8 bases map to TRBD1. CDR1 SGHVS and CDR2 FQNEAQ come from the germline V gene. The length of the CDR3 is 16 residues. With V trimmed by 4 bases and J by 0 bases, 7 bases remained unmatched. The CDR3 protein is CASSYGQGQSNYGYTF. The CDR3 nucleotides are TGTGCCAGCAGCTACGGACAGGGACAGTCTAACTATGGCTACACCTTC.

This clonotype was seen only once. V is TRBV5-1 and J is TRBJ2-3; D perhaps matches TRBD2 (7 bases). Trimming stripped 0 bases from V and 5 bases from J, with 13 bases between. The germline V gene has CDR1 SGHRS and CDR2 YFSETQ. CDR3 length: 15 residues. CDR3 residues: CASSLEGGAQDTQYF. The DNA for the CDR3 is TGCGCCAGCAGCTTGGAGGGGGGGGCGCAAGATACGCAGTATTTT.